This T cell receptor (beta chain) is drawn from a study of cytomegalovirus exposure and HLA in healthy donors. Study-level findings and limits: There were a few CMV-associated chains whose specificity for CMV antigens was confirmed in vitro. Most subjects' HLA-A and HLA-B alleles were reportedly predicted from TCR beta sequences.

Everyone who donated was a healthy bone marrow donor. With respect to this clone: Its antigen is currently unknown.

In the PCR, 60 Vbeta and 13 Jbeta primers were used. The table came from immunoSEQ multiplex PCR; TCRdb's copy has only in-frame clones and leaves some out. Here the sample spans about 150,000 clones, about 68% being singletons. The sequencing input was PBMCs. This TCR came from a young man in good health and CMV-seronegative.

The CDR3 here is CASSIGGGNKNQPQHF. CDR3 DNA sequence: TGTGCCAGTAGTATAGGGGGAGGGAATAAAAATCAGCCCCAGCATTTT. The gene calls are TRBV19 and TRBJ1-5, with unresolved D. The germline V gene encodes CDR1 LNHDA and CDR2 SQIVND (reference sequence). Trimming left V 1 base short and J 4 bases short, with 14 bases between. The CDR3 covers 16 residues.